A selection of T cell receptor beta chains follows, all from one sample in a study of T cell responses to AZD1222 COVID-19 vaccine. Method: immunoSEQ multiplex PCR; TCRdb's copy keeps in-frame clones and lacks some. The data show about 190,000 clones, just over 90% seen once. Sequenced here: peripheral blood, sampled on day 0 of AZD1222 vaccination. These receptors came from an adult in good health. Each CDR3 is given with its conserved first and last residue. Each record gives: D gene, clone size, V gene, J gene, CDR3 length, CDR3 protein, CDR3 DNA. D genes are given only for firm matches. Not every row has a clone size; where given, it reads once, few, many or a size class.

d_call: TRBD2; clone_size: NA; v_call: TRBV19; j_call: TRBJ2-1; cdr3_length: 17; cdr3_aa: CARYAGTSGRADNEQFF; cdr3_nt: TGTGCCAGATATGCCGGGACTAGCGGGAGGGCTGACAATGAGCAGTTCTTC
d_call: TRBD2; clone_size: NA; v_call: TRBV6-4; j_call: TRBJ2-1; cdr3_length: 18; cdr3_aa: CASSDSMGTSGRGDEQFF; cdr3_nt: TGTGCCAGCAGTGACTCGATGGGGACTAGCGGGAGGGGCGATGAGCAGTTCTTC
d_call: TRBD2; clone_size: NA; v_call: TRBV19; j_call: TRBJ2-1; cdr3_length: 13; cdr3_aa: CATTRGGRDEQFF; cdr3_nt: TGTGCCACCACCCGGGGGGGGAGGGATGAGCAGTTCTTC
d_call: TRBD1; clone_size: NA; v_call: TRBV5-6; j_call: TRBJ1-1; cdr3_length: 16; cdr3_aa: CASSFGQGEMNTEAFF; cdr3_nt: TGTGCCAGCAGCTTCGGACAGGGGGAGATGAACACTGAAGCTTTCTTT
d_call: TRBD1; clone_size: NA; v_call: TRBV12-3/TRBV12-4; j_call: TRBJ2-7; cdr3_length: 13; cdr3_aa: CASRRTGSYEQYF; cdr3_nt: TGTGCCAGCAGAAGGACAGGTTCCTACGAGCAGTACTTC
d_call: NA; clone_size: NA; v_call: TRBV27; j_call: TRBJ2-1; cdr3_length: 14; cdr3_aa: CASSYRDKYNEQFF; cdr3_nt: TGTGCCAGCAGTTACCGGGACAAATACAATGAGCAGTTCTTC
d_call: NA; clone_size: NA; v_call: TRBV7-9; j_call: TRBJ1-1; cdr3_length: 14; cdr3_aa: CASSVNRGNTEAFF; cdr3_nt: TGTGCCAGCAGCGTTAACAGAGGAAACACTGAAGCTTTCTTT
d_call: NA; clone_size: NA; v_call: TRBV6-6; j_call: TRBJ1-2; cdr3_length: 14; cdr3_aa: CASDRSKGNYGYTF; cdr3_nt: TGTGCCAGCGATCGTTCCAAGGGTAACTATGGCTACACCTTC
d_call: NA; clone_size: NA; v_call: TRBV5-1; j_call: TRBJ2-2; cdr3_length: 18; cdr3_aa: CASSSKVPGQIYTGELFF; cdr3_nt: TGCGCCAGCAGCTCAAAGGTCCCTGGACAGATTTACACCGGGGAGCTGTTTTTT
d_call: TRBD1; clone_size: few; v_call: TRBV5-1; j_call: TRBJ1-1; cdr3_length: 14; cdr3_aa: CASSLQGGNTEAFF; cdr3_nt: TGCGCCAGCAGCTTACAGGGGGGGAACACTGAAGCTTTCTTT